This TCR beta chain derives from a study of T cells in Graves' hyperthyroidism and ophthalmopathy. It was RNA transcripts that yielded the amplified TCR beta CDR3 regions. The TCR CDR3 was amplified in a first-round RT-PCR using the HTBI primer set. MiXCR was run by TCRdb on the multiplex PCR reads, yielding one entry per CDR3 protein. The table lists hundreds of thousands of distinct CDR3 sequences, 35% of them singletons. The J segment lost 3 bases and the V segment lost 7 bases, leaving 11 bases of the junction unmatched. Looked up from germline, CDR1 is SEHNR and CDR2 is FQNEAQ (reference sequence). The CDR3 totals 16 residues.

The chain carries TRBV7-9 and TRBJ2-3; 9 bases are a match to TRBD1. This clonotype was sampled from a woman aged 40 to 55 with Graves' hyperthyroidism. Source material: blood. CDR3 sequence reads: CASTKPGQGGTDTQYF. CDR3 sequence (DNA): TGTGCCAGCACCAAACCGGGACAGGGAGGGACAGATACGCAGTATTTT. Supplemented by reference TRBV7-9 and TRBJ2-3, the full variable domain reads DTGVSQNPRHKITKRGQNVTFRCDPISEHNRLYWYRQTLGQGPEFLTYFQNEAQLEKSRLLSDRFSAERPKGSFSTLEIQRTEQGDSAMYLCASTKPGQGGTDTQYFGPGTRLTVL.